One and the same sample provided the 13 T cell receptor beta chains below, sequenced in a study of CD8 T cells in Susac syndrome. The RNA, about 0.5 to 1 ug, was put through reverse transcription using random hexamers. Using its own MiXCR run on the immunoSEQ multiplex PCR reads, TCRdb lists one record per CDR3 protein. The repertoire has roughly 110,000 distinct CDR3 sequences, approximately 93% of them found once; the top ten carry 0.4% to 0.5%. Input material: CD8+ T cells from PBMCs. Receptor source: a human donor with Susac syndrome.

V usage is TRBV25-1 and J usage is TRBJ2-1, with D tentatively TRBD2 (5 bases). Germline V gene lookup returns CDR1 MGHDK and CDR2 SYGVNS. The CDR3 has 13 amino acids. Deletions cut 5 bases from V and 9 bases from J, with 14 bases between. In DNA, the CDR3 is TGTGCCAGCAGTCTCCGGGTAGGAGGTGAGCAGTTCTTC. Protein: CASSLRVGGEQFF.

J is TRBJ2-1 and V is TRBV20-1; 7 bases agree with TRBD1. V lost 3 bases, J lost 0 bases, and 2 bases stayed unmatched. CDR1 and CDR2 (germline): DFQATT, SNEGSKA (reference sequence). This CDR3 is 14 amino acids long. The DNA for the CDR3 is TGCAGTGCTAGTTGGGACAGCTCCTACAATGAGCAGTTCTTC. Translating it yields CSASWDSSYNEQFF.

Here the CDR3 reads CASSFSSNQPQHF. DNA for the CDR3: TGTGCCAGCAGTTTTAGTAGCAATCAGCCCCAGCATTTT. This chain connects TRBV27 to TRBJ1-5; D gene unclear. From germline, CDR1 is MNHEY and CDR2 SMNVEV (reference sequence). This CDR3 region has 13 residues. The V gene lost 3 bases and the J gene lost 0 bases, with 3 bases spanning the gap.

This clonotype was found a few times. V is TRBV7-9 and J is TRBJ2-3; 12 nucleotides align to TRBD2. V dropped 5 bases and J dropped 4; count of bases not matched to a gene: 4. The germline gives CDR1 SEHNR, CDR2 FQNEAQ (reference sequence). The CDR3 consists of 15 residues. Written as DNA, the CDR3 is TGTGCCAGCAGCCCTAGCGGGGGGGCCGCAGATACGCAGTATTTT. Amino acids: CASSPSGGAADTQYF. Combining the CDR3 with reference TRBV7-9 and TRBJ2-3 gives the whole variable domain DTGVSQNPRHKITKRGQNVTFRCDPISEHNRLYWYRQTLGQGPEFLTYFQNEAQLEKSRLLSDRFSAERPKGSFSTLEIQRTEQGDSAMYLCASSPSGGAADTQYFGPGTRLTVL.

The CDR3 DNA follows: TGTGCCAGCCAGGGTTTCCAAGAGACCCAGTACTTC. Translation gives CASQGFQETQYF. The V call is TRBV2, the J call TRBJ2-5; possibly TRBD1 for D (5 bases). Trimming removed 8 bases at V and 1 base at J, with 8 bases between. The germline gives CDR1 SNHLY, CDR2 FYNNEI. The CDR3 runs to 12 residues.

DNA of the CDR3: TGTGCCAGCAGCGTAGGAGTGGGGCAAGGAGCTTTCTTT. The encoded protein is CASSVGVGQGAFF. The V call is TRBV9, the J call TRBJ1-1, with a tentative D call TRBD1 (5 bases). CDR3 length: 13 residues. Germline CDR1 reads SGDLS; CDR2 reads YYNGEE. Trimming took 0 bases from V and 10 from J, leaving 13 bases between them.

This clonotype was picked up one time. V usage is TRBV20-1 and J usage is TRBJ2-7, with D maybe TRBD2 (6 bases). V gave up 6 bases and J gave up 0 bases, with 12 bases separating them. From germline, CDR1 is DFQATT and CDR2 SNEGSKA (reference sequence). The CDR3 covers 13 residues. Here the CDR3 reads CSAITSSSYEQYF. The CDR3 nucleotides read TGCAGTGCAATCACTAGCTCCTCCTACGAGCAGTACTTC.

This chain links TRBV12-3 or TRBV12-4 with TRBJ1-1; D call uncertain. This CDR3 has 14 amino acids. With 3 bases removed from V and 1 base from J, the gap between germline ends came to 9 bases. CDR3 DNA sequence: TGTGCCAGCAGTTTGAGTCTGGGGAACACTGAAGCTTTCTTT. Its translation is CASSLSLGNTEAFF.

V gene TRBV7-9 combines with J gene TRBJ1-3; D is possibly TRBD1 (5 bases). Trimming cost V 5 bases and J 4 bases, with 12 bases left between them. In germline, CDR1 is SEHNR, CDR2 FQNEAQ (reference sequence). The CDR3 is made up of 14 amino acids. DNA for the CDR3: TGTGCCAGCAGCCCGTCGGGGGACGGAAACACCATATATTTT. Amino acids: CASSPSGDGNTIYF.

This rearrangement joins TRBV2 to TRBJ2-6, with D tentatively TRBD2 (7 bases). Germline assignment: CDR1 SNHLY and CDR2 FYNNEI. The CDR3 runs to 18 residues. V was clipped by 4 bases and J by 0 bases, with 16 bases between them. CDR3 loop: CASSVGGPLNSGANVLTF. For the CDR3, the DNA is TGTGCCAGCAGTGTCGGGGGGCCCTTAAACTCTGGGGCCAACGTCCTGACTTTC.

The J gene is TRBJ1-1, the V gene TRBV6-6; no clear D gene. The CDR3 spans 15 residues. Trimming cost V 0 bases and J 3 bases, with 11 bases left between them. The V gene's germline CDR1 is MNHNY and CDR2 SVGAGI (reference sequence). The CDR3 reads CASSYSGGPYTEAFF. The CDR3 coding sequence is TGTGCCAGCAGTTACTCCGGTGGGCCTTACACTGAAGCTTTCTTT.

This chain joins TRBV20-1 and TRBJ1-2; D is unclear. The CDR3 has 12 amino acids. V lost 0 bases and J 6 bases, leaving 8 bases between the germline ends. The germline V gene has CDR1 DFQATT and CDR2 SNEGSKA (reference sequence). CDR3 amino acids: CSARDLQDGYTF. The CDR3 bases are TGCAGTGCTAGAGATTTGCAGGATGGCTACACCTTC.

The CDR3 bases are TGCAGTGCTAGAGATGAGGGTGTCCGGGGGCTTCGGGAGCAGTACTTC. Protein product: CSARDEGVRGLREQYF. The chain uses TRBV20-1 and TRBJ2-7; D may correspond to TRBD1 or TRBD2 (6 bases each). The V gene lost 0 bases and the J gene lost 7 bases, with 22 bases spanning the gap. The CDR3 length is 16 residues. Germline lookup yields CDR1 DFQATT and CDR2 SNEGSKA (reference sequence).